These 31 T cell receptor beta chains share one sample of origin, sequenced in a study of graft-versus-host responses after intestinal transplantation. TCRdb's table, derived via immunoSEQ multiplex PCR, lists solely in-frame clones and lacks some. The table records tens of thousands of clones, approximately 95% of them present only once. These receptors' targets are unknown. The sample in question was unstimulated CD8+ T cells sorted from spleen or lymph node cells, obtained before transplant. These TCRs come from a human donor who was the organ donor for an intestinal transplant.

This chain links TRBV11-2 with TRBJ1-2; unclear D gene. Looked up from germline, CDR1 is SGHAT and CDR2 is FQNNGV. The CDR3 contains 15 residues. V shed 1 base and J shed 0 bases, with 9 bases lying between them. CDR3 nucleotides: TGTGCCAGCAGCTTAGGGCCCAGTACTAACTATGGCTACACCTTC. Translating gives CASSLGPSTNYGYTF.

V gene TRBV30 combines with J gene TRBJ1-4; 7 nucleotides match TRBD1. The CDR3 loop spans 13 amino acids. With 2 bases clipped from V and 5 bases from J, the junction kept 2 bases outside the gene matches. CDR1 and CDR2 (germline): GTSNPN, SVGIG (reference sequence). The DNA for the CDR3 is TGTGCCTGGAGTACAGGGGAGAATGAAAAACTGTTTTTT. It codes for CAWSTGENEKLFF.

This chain links TRBV5-4 with TRBJ2-7, with D tentatively TRBD2 (5 bases). V was trimmed by 0 bases and J by 4 bases, leaving 11 bases between them. CDR1 is SGHNT, CDR2 YYREEE, per germline (reference sequence). This CDR3 has 14 residues. The CDR3 sequence: CASSLEGSPYEQYF. For the CDR3, the DNA is TGTGCCAGCAGCTTGGAAGGGAGCCCTTACGAGCAGTACTTC.

The genes are TRBV5-7 and TRBJ2-5, with D tentatively TRBD2 (5 bases). TRBV5-7 is marked as an open reading frame, function uncertain. The CDR3 runs to 17 residues. V dropped 5 bases and J dropped 2 bases, with 22 bases sitting between them. CDR3 nucleotides: TGTGCCAGCAGGACGCAACCGGACTCCCTGGGGCAAGAGACCCAGTACTTC. Its translation: CASRTQPDSLGQETQYF.

This chain links TRBV5-1 with TRBJ2-7; 8 positions agree with TRBD2. Unmatched junction bases numbered 1, after V lost 4 bases and J lost 1 base. CDR1 is SGHRS and CDR2 is YFSETQ in the germline V gene. The CDR3 is made up of 13 amino acids. CDR3 protein: CASSAGGSYEQYF. The CDR3, as DNA: TGCGCCAGCAGCGCGGGGGGTTCCTACGAGCAGTACTTC.

The chain employs TRBV5-6 and TRBJ2-1, with TRBD2 matching over 12 bases. This CDR3 region has 16 residues. After removal of 0 bases from V and 12 bases from J, the junction contained 10 bases not matched to a gene. Per the germline V gene, CDR1 is SGHDT and CDR2 is YYEEEE. The CDR3 nucleotides are TGTGCCAGCAGCTTGGGGTGGCTAGCGGGAGGGCCGGGGCAGTTCTTC. Encoded protein: CASSLGWLAGGPGQFF.

The chain has TRBV27 and TRBJ1-2, with 12 bases aligning to TRBD1. The CDR3 covers 16 residues. Germline CDR1 and CDR2: MNHEY and SMNVEV (reference sequence). The V gene end was trimmed by 4 bases and the J gene end by 10 bases; junction bases not matched to a gene: 13. CDR3 sequence (DNA): TGTGCCAGCAGTTCCGGGCCGGGACAGGGGGCATCGGCCTACACCTTC. Translation gives CASSSGPGQGASAYTF.

The rearrangement uses TRBV7-9 and TRBJ1-1, with 9 bases identical to TRBD1. The CDR3 runs to 14 residues. V lost 1 base, J lost 8 bases, and 5 bases stayed unmatched. The germline gives CDR1 SEHNR, CDR2 FQNEAQ (reference sequence). CDR3 loop: CASSLGPGQGEAFF. CDR3 nucleotides: TGTGCCAGCAGCTTAGGGCCGGGACAGGGAGAAGCTTTCTTT.

V gene TRBV4-1 combines with J gene TRBJ2-5, with D tentatively TRBD2 (5 bases). The CDR3 is 16 amino acids. The germline V gene has CDR1 MGHRA and CDR2 YSYEKL. V was cut by 2 bases and J by 7 bases, with 20 bases left in between. Here the CDR3 reads CASSQSSLADLGTQYF. The CDR3 region has the DNA TGCGCCAGCAGCCAATCGTCCCTAGCCGACTTGGGGACCCAGTACTTC.

The chain employs TRBV6-1 and TRBJ2-1; TRBD2 agrees at 12 bases. CDR3 length: 19 residues. V was clipped by 4 bases and J by 2 bases; unmatched bases: 12. CDR1 and CDR2 (germline): MNHNS, SASEGT. CDR3 in DNA: TGTGCCAGCAGTGGGCCTAGCGGGAGGGCCCTTCGGCCCTACAATGAGCAGTTCTTC. It specifies CASSGPSGRALRPYNEQFF.

The chain links TRBV27 to TRBJ1-6; 7 bases align to TRBD1. J was trimmed by 5 bases and V by 5 bases; bases with no gene match: 6. In germline, CDR1 is MNHEY, CDR2 SMNVEV (reference sequence). The CDR3 runs to 15 residues. This CDR3 is CASSRQGPHNSPLHF. DNA of the CDR3: TGTGCCAGCAGTAGACAGGGACCTCATAATTCACCCCTCCACTTT.

The chain is built from TRBV6-4 and TRBJ2-3; D may be TRBD2 (6 bases). Per germline, CDR1 MRHNA and CDR2 SNTAGT. The CDR3 is 13 residues long. Trimming took 5 bases from V and 6 from J, leaving 12 bases between them. The DNA for the CDR3 is TGTGCCAGCAGTCCTCCTGCGGGGGATACGCAGTATTTT. The encoded protein is CASSPPAGDTQYF.

The chain carries TRBV10-3 and TRBJ2-7, with 8 nucleotides matching TRBD1. V lost 11 bases, J lost 4 bases, and 13 bases stayed unmatched. This CDR3 region has 14 residues. The germline V gene encodes CDR1 ENHRY and CDR2 SYGVKD. The CDR3 coding sequence is TGTGCCGCGGCCCAGGGGGACAGGCAATACGAGCAGTACTTC. It yields the protein CAAAQGDRQYEQYF.

The chain carries TRBV6-5 and TRBJ2-3, with 9 bases identical to TRBD2. Germline lookup yields CDR1 MNHEY and CDR2 SVGAGI. Trimming at V came to 6 bases and at J to 13 bases, leaving 8 bases not matched to a gene. The CDR3 has 12 residues. The CDR3 sequence is CASSTSGGHEYF. In nucleotides, the CDR3 is TGTGCCAGCAGCACAAGCGGGGGGCACGAGTATTTT.

The genes are TRBV11-2 and TRBJ2-7; D gene ambiguous. CDR3 length: 16 amino acids. The V gene lost 1 base and the J gene lost 4 bases, with 17 bases spanning the gap. The germline V gene has CDR1 SGHAT and CDR2 FQNNGV. The CDR3: CASSLGSSGRQYEQYF. The CDR3 coding sequence is TGTGCCAGCAGCTTAGGTTCCTCGGGTCGTCAATACGAGCAGTACTTC. The variable domain in full, completed from reference TRBV11-2 and TRBJ2-7, reads EAGVAQSPRYKIIEKRQSVAFWCNPISGHATLYWYQQILGQGPKLLIQFQNNGVVDDSQLPKDRFSAERLKGVDSTLKIQPAKLEDSAVYLCASSLGSSGRQYEQYFGPGTRLTVT.

The rearrangement joins TRBV5-5 to TRBJ2-7; 7 positions agree with TRBD1. The germline gives CDR1 SGHKS, CDR2 YYEKEE (reference sequence). The CDR3 is made up of 13 amino acids. V shed 3 bases, J shed 4 bases, and the junction held 4 bases outside the gene matches. In nucleotides, the CDR3 is TGTGCCAGCAGCTGGGTGACAGGGTACGAGCAGTACTTC. Translation gives CASSWVTGYEQYF.

The chain uses TRBV2 and TRBJ2-5, with D maybe TRBD2 (7 bases). Germline lookup yields CDR1 SNHLY and CDR2 FYNNEI. Trimming shortened V by 5 bases and J by 5 bases, and 18 bases separated the two germline ends. The CDR3 runs to 15 residues. The CDR3 DNA reads as TGTGCCAGCAGTATTGGGGGGGCGCTGGAGGAGACCCAGTACTTC. It translates to CASSIGGALEETQYF.

The chain employs TRBV4-2 and TRBJ2-7; D not resolved. Germline values: CDR1 LGHNA, CDR2 YNFKEQ. The length of the CDR3 is 13 residues. V shed 3 bases and J shed 6 bases, with 12 bases lying between them. CDR3 loop: CASSQWMGLEQYF. The CDR3 coding sequence is TGTGCCAGCAGCCAGTGGATGGGCCTCGAGCAGTACTTC.

For this clone: Its ends do not fully match the called genes, so a read error is possible. This chain connects TRBV10-3 to TRBJ2-3; D not resolved. The CDR3 runs 12 residues. Germline V gene sequence: CDR1 ENHRY, CDR2 SYGVKD. As DNA, the CDR3 is TGTGCCATCAGTGGTAAAACAGCTACGCAGTATTTT. Protein product: CAISGKTATQYF.

The genes are TRBV4-2 and TRBJ2-1; possible D gene TRBD2, 6 bases. Trimming took off 4 bases at V and 4 bases at J, with 11 bases between the two ends. Germline CDR1 and CDR2: LGHNA and YNFKEQ. The CDR3 loop spans 14 amino acids. CDR3 nucleotides: TGTGCCAGCAGCCTGGGACTCGGGTACAATGAGCAGTTCTTC. This gives the protein CASSLGLGYNEQFF.

V is TRBV10-3 and J is TRBJ1-1; 9 bases map to TRBD1. Germline values: CDR1 ENHRY, CDR2 SYGVKD. The trim removed 4 bases at V and 1 base at J, leaving 7 bases unmatched. The CDR3 is 16 residues long. In nucleotides, the CDR3 is TGTGCCATCAGTGGGGGCCTGGACAGGGGGAACACTGAAGCTTTCTTT. This encodes CAISGGLDRGNTEAFF.

This sequence joins TRBV7-6 and TRBJ2-7, with a possible D match to TRBD2 (7 bases). The V gene's germline CDR1 is SGHVS and CDR2 FNYEAQ. Trimming removed 0 bases at V and 4 bases at J, with 10 bases between. There are 14 residues in the CDR3. Here the CDR3 reads CASSLAGGGYEQYF. The CDR3 DNA reads as TGTGCCAGCAGCTTAGCGGGAGGGGGTTACGAGCAGTACTTC. Looking up the rest from reference TRBV7-6 and TRBJ2-7 gives the full variable domain: GAGVSQSPRYKVTKRGQDVALRCDPISGHVSLYWYRQALGQGPEFLTYFNYEAQQDKSGLPNDRFSAERPEGSISTLTIQRTEQRDSAMYRCASSLAGGGYEQYFGPGTRLTVT.

This clone turned up a few times. V gene TRBV6-1 combines with J gene TRBJ2-1, with D unclear. The germline gives CDR1 MNHNS, CDR2 SASEGT. This CDR3 spans 11 amino acids. V was pared by 3 bases and J by 5 bases, with 2 bases between. CDR3 region: CASSDDNEQFF. The CDR3 nucleotides are TGTGCCAGCAGTGACGACAATGAGCAGTTCTTC.

This chain joins TRBV9 and TRBJ2-5; 10 bases fit TRBD2. This CDR3 comprises 14 residues. Germline V gives CDR1 SGDLS, CDR2 YYNGEE. J was trimmed by 1 base and V by 7 bases; bases with no gene match: 4. The CDR3 loop reads CASSSGGGQETQYF. CDR3 coding DNA: TGTGCCAGCTCAAGCGGGGGGGGCCAAGAGACCCAGTACTTC.

This rearrangement joins TRBV9 to TRBJ2-1; D is unclear. Deletions cut 0 bases from V and 0 bases from J, with 16 bases between. Germline CDR1 reads SGDLS; CDR2 reads YYNGEE. This CDR3 is 18 amino acids long. The CDR3 reads CASSVALFGQPSYNEQFF. CDR3 bases: TGTGCCAGCAGCGTAGCTCTCTTTGGGCAGCCCTCCTACAATGAGCAGTTCTTC.

DNA of the CDR3: TGTGCCAGCAGCTCACCGGGGGTAGGGGACTCTAACTATGGCTACACCTTC. Amino acid sequence: CASSSPGVGDSNYGYTF. The chain employs TRBV11-2 and TRBJ1-2; the D gene is possibly TRBD1 (5 bases). Between the trimmed V and J ends, which lost 4 bases and 0 bases, there was a span of 18 bases. This CDR3 has 17 amino acids. Germline V gene data show CDR1 as SGHAT and CDR2 as FQNNGV.

The DNA for the CDR3 is TGTGCCAGTCAGGACGGGAGGATCAATCAGCCCCAGCATTTT. It is translated as CASQDGRINQPQHF. The rearrangement joins TRBV19 to TRBJ1-5; D is ambiguous. The CDR3 has 14 amino acids. Between the trimmed V and J ends, which lost 8 bases and 3 bases, there was a span of 14 bases. The germline V gene has CDR1 LNHDA and CDR2 SQIVND (reference sequence).

The chain employs TRBV29-1 and TRBJ2-3; a weak D match, TRBD2 (6 bases). The V end lost 6 bases, the J end lost 2 bases, and 18 bases lay between the germline ends. CDR3 size: 15 residues. Per germline, CDR1 SQVTM and CDR2 ANQGSEA. This chain's CDR3 is CSVDKGGVYTDTQYF. DNA for the CDR3: TGCAGCGTGGACAAGGGCGGGGTCTACACAGATACGCAGTATTTT.

This clone has a handful of counts. The chain combines TRBV6-5 with TRBJ1-2; 10 nucleotides agree with TRBD1. J gave up 8 bases and V 4 bases, and 7 bases lay outside the gene matches. Germline assignment: CDR1 MNHEY and CDR2 SVGAGI. The CDR3 is 14 residues long. CDR3 nucleotide sequence: TGTGCCAGCAGTTTGGGACAGGGGCTGGTCGGCTACACCTTC. It specifies CASSLGQGLVGYTF.

The genes are TRBV28 and TRBJ2-1, with D possibly being TRBD1 (6 bases). V lost 6 bases to trimming and J lost 2 bases, with 14 bases between them. The CDR3 covers 15 residues. Germline V gene data show CDR1 as MDHEN and CDR2 as SYDVKM. The CDR3, as DNA: TGTGCCAGCAGGGATACAGGGAGCCCCTACAATGAGCAGTTCTTC. Translated: CASRDTGSPYNEQFF.

The genes are TRBV5-4 and TRBJ2-1; D remains unclear. Per germline, CDR1 SGHNT and CDR2 YYREEE (reference sequence). Between the trimmed V and J ends, which lost 0 bases and 9 bases, there was a span of 7 bases. The CDR3 contains 12 residues. The CDR3 loop reads CASSLGALEQFF. The CDR3 DNA follows: TGTGCCAGCAGCTTGGGAGCCCTTGAGCAGTTCTTC.